Listed below are T cell receptor beta chains from one sample, sequenced in a study of glioma-infiltrating T cells after dendritic cell vaccination. TCRdb's table, derived via immunoSEQ multiplex PCR, lists solely in-frame clones and lacks some. The data hold approximately 91,000 clones, with about 81% observed a single time. This specimen consisted of blood, obtained after dendritic cell vaccination. The source is a human donor with glioblastoma. CDR3s include the opening cysteine and the closing phenylalanine or tryptophan. D genes are given only for firm matches. For some rows the clone size is stated as once, few or many, or as a class when expanded; others skip it.

>-|TRBD1|TRBJ2-3|TRBV25-1
CASSDGQGADTQYF
TGTGCCAGCAGTGACGGACAGGGGGCAGATACGCAGTATTTT
>-|-|TRBJ1-6|TRBV7-9
CASSLVPRQDPNSPLHF
TGTGCCAGCAGCTTAGTCCCTCGACAGGACCCTAATTCACCCCTCCACTTT
>-|TRBD1|TRBJ2-2|TRBV5-1
CASRQGADTGELFF
TGCGCCAGCCGACAGGGGGCGGACACCGGGGAGCTGTTTTTT
>few|-|TRBJ1-2|TRBV6-5
CASINRRGYGYTF
TGTGCCAGCATTAACCGGAGAGGCTATGGCTACACCTTC
>-|TRBD2|TRBJ2-7|TRBV5-1
CASGRGGGAYEQYF
TGCGCCAGCGGGCGCGGGGGGGGCGCCTACGAGCAGTACTTC
>-|TRBD1|TRBJ1-6|TRBV27
CASSLSGTGGSPLHF
TGTGCCAGCAGTTTATCGGGGACAGGGGGTTCACCCCTCCACTTT
>-|TRBD2|TRBJ2-3|TRBV4-2
CASSRTSGRAPDTQYF
TGTGCCAGCAGCCGAACTAGCGGGAGGGCCCCAGATACGCAGTATTTT
>once|-|TRBJ1-2|TRBV10-3
CAISGGNYGYTF
TGTGCCATCAGTGGCGGTAACTATGGCTACACCTTC
>few|-|TRBJ1-4|TRBV4-2
CASSQRGGGAGEKLFF
TGTGCCAGCAGCCAAAGGGGCGGGGGCGCGGGTGAAAAACTGTTTTTT
>-|-|TRBJ2-1|TRBV5-1
CASSLGGTSNEQFF
TGCGCCAGCAGCTTGGGCGGGACTTCCAATGAGCAGTTCTTC
>-|TRBD1|TRBJ2-1|TRBV7-9
CASSLVLGQVHNEQFF
TGTGCCAGCAGCTTAGTTCTGGGACAGGTACACAATGAGCAGTTCTTC
>-|-|TRBJ2-1|TRBV25-1
CASSELVRNEQFF
TGTGCCAGCAGTGAATTAGTCCGGAATGAGCAGTTCTTC
>-|TRBD1|TRBJ2-7|TRBV5-4
CASSLTGGGDEQYF
TGTGCCAGCAGCCTGACAGGGGGTGGCGACGAGCAGTACTTC
>-|TRBD1|TRBJ1-2|TRBV6-6
CASNPRDRDRYGYTF
TGTGCCAGTAACCCCAGGGACAGGGACCGCTATGGCTACACCTTC
>few|TRBD2|TRBJ2-1|TRBV7-9
CAGQGWQLAGTSEQFF
TGTGCCGGCCAGGGGTGGCAGCTAGCGGGGACATCTGAGCAGTTCTTC
>-|-|TRBJ2-1|TRBV19
CASSISGEQFF
TGTGCCAGTAGTATCAGTGGTGAGCAGTTCTTC
>-|-|TRBJ1-1|TRBV2
CASINRDANTEAFF
TGTGCCAGCATCAACAGGGATGCGAACACTGAAGCTTTCTTT
>-|-|TRBJ2-7|TRBV10-3
CAISELNAAGPEQYF
TGTGCCATCAGTGAGCTTAACGCGGCAGGGCCCGAGCAGTACTTC
>-|-|TRBJ1-1|TRBV5-1
CASSPYTGTNTEAFF
TGCGCCAGCAGCCCATATACAGGGACGAACACTGAAGCTTTCTTT
>few|-|TRBJ2-7|TRBV6-5
CASSYSVASSYEQYF
TGTGCCAGCAGTTACTCTGTTGCCAGCTCCTACGAGCAGTACTTC
>-|-|TRBJ2-1|TRBV9
CASSPRTAPGYNEQFF
TGTGCCAGCAGCCCCCGGACTGCTCCCGGGTACAATGAGCAGTTCTTC
>-|-|TRBJ1-1|TRBV10-3
CAISESMRAEAFF
TGTGCCATCAGTGAGTCGATGAGGGCTGAAGCTTTCTTT